Below, 21 T cell receptor beta chains from the same sample are listed, as sequenced in a study of early T cells in non-severe SARS-CoV-2 infection. TCRdb ran MiXCR on the 5' RACE reads and lists one entry per CDR3 protein. In the table there are fewer than 100,000 distinct CDR3 sequences, 10% to 15% of which are singletons. Sequenced sample: whole blood. The receptors derive from an adult who was a healthcare worker with PCR-confirmed SARS-CoV-2 infection or an uninfected control (not recorded which).

This clonotype appeared a few times. V gene TRBV29-1 combines with J gene TRBJ1-6; the D is unclear. The CDR3 has 15 amino acids. Germline V gene sequence: CDR1 SQVTM, CDR2 ANQGSEA. Trimming shortened V by 4 bases and J by 0 bases, and 10 bases separated the two germline ends. The CDR3, as DNA: TGCAGCGTTGTCGAGGACCTCTCCTATAATTCACCCCTCCACTTT. This codes for CSVVEDLSYNSPLHF.

This clonotype was found many times. The J gene is TRBJ2-2, the V gene TRBV5-6; D gene ambiguous. The CDR3 has 15 amino acids. Germline V gene data show CDR1 as SGHDT and CDR2 as YYEEEE. V lost 0 bases and J 1 base, leaving 7 bases between the germline ends. The DNA for the CDR3 is TGTGCCAGCAGCTTGGCCGTACAGAACACCGGGGAGCTGTTTTTT. It is translated as CASSLAVQNTGELFF.

In its sample, this clonotype was seen many times. This CDR3 is CASSYHDRTPLFYNEQFF. CDR3 nucleotides: TGTGCCAGCAGCTATCATGACAGGACCCCTCTTTTCTACAATGAGCAGTTCTTC. This rearrangement joins TRBV7-9 to TRBJ2-1, with D tentatively TRBD1 (6 bases). Deletions cut 4 bases from V and 3 bases from J, with 22 bases between. The V gene's germline CDR1 is SEHNR and CDR2 FQNEAQ (reference sequence). The CDR3 consists of 18 residues.

This chain connects TRBV11-2 to TRBJ2-5, with D maybe TRBD2 (6 bases). CDR1 is SGHAT, CDR2 FQNNGV, per germline. The CDR3 is 14 residues long. V lost 5 bases and J 5 bases, leaving 15 bases between the germline ends. CDR3 bases: TGTGCCAGCAGCAGGAGGGGACGCGGGGAGACCCAGTACTTC. Translated, it gives CASSRRGRGETQYF.

In its sample, this clonotype was seen many times. V gene TRBV9 combines with J gene TRBJ1-2, with D unclear. In germline, CDR1 is SGDLS, CDR2 YYNGEE. V was cut by 4 bases and J by 3 bases, with 10 bases left in between. The CDR3 loop spans 13 amino acids. The CDR3 DNA reads as TGTGCCAGCAGCCCGGGAACGGACTATGGCTACACCTTC. This gives the protein CASSPGTDYGYTF.

There are many counts of this clonotype. The chain links TRBV7-3 to TRBJ2-2; maybe TRBD1 (6 bases). V lost 2 bases and J lost 3, with 13 bases in between. This CDR3 spans 16 amino acids. Germline CDR1 and CDR2: SGHTA and FQGTGA. CDR3 amino acids: CASSLAPGQHTGELFF. Written as DNA, the CDR3 is TGTGCCAGCAGCTTAGCCCCTGGACAGCACACCGGGGAGCTGTTTTTT.

This clonotype was counted many times. V usage is TRBV19 and J usage is TRBJ2-3, with no clear D. V lost 5 bases, J lost 2 bases, and 11 bases lay in between. The CDR3 covers 14 residues. CDR1 and CDR2 from the germline V gene are LNHDA and SQIVND (reference sequence). The CDR3 DNA sequence: TGTGCCAGTAGTCCAGGAGACCACACAGATACGCAGTATTTT. Amino acid sequence: CASSPGDHTDTQYF.

This chain joins TRBV7-2 and TRBJ2-7, with 12 bases fitting TRBD2. V dropped 6 bases and J dropped 3; count of bases not matched to a gene: 6. CDR1 SGHTA and CDR2 FQGNSA come from the germline V gene. This CDR3 comprises 15 residues. The CDR3 reads CASSQRTSGIYEQYF. CDR3 DNA: TGTGCCAGCAGTCAACGGACTAGCGGGATCTACGAGCAGTACTTC. Full variable domain (rest looked up from reference TRBV7-2 and TRBJ2-7): GAGVSQSPSNKVTEKGKDVELRCDPISGHTALYWYRQSLGQGLEFLIYFQGNSAPDKSGLPSDRFSAERTGGSVSTLTIQRTQQEDSAVYLCASSQRTSGIYEQYFGPGTRLTVT.

This clonotype was detected a few times. V gene TRBV7-6 combines with J gene TRBJ2-1; D is uncertain. Trimming left V 0 bases short and J 8 bases short, with 8 bases between. The CDR3 loop spans 13 amino acids. The germline V gene has CDR1 SGHVS and CDR2 FNYEAQ. The CDR3 is CASSLAQSDEQFF. In DNA form, the CDR3 reads TGTGCCAGCAGCTTAGCCCAGAGCGATGAGCAGTTCTTC.

The rearrangement uses TRBV6-5 and TRBJ1-4; possible D gene TRBD1, 5 bases. The germline V gene has CDR1 MNHEY and CDR2 SVGAGI. The CDR3 runs 15 residues. With 4 bases removed from V and 7 bases from J, the gap between germline ends came to 16 bases. The CDR3 bases are TGTGCCAGCAGTTCCCTACTCCTTGGGGGTGAAAAACTGTTTTTT. This gives the protein CASSSLLLGGEKLFF.

This chain uses TRBV28 with TRBJ2-7; 12 bases map to TRBD2. The CDR3 spans 17 residues. V lost 5 bases to trimming and J lost 0 bases; unmatched junction nucleotides: 8. The germline CDR1 and CDR2 sequences are MDHEN and SYDVKM. CDR3 loop: CASSSPGLAGSSYEQYF. CDR3 DNA: TGTGCCAGCAGTAGTCCCGGACTAGCGGGGAGCTCCTACGAGCAGTACTTC.

The rearrangement joins TRBV28 to TRBJ2-7; TRBD2 might be the D (6 bases). The ends were cut back, 5 bases at V and 3 bases at J, with 11 bases in the middle. The length of the CDR3 is 13 residues. Germline-derived CDR1 and CDR2 are MDHEN and SYDVKM. As DNA, the CDR3 is TGTGCCAGCAGTACCCAGACTAGCTACGAGCAGTACTTC. The encoded protein is CASSTQTSYEQYF.

This clonotype was seen at least ten times. The chain employs TRBV7-9 and TRBJ2-7; 7 bases line up with TRBD1. V trimming: 5 bases; J trimming: 5 bases; junction bases outside the gene matches: 3. The CDR3 loop spans 12 amino acids. Germline V gene data show CDR1 as SEHNR and CDR2 as FQNEAQ (reference sequence). CDR3 nucleotide sequence: TGTGCCAGCAGCCCAGACAGGGACGAGCAGTACTTC. This codes for CASSPDRDEQYF.

The sample holds many counts of this clonotype. The chain joins TRBV28 to TRBJ1-6; the D is unclear. This CDR3 is built from 15 residues. CDR1 and CDR2 (germline): MDHEN, SYDVKM. With 7 bases removed from V and 7 bases from J, the gap between germline ends came to 17 bases. The CDR3 nucleotides are TGTGCCAGCAATCCTCCCGACCGTGGAAATTCACCCCTCCACTTT. Its protein is CASNPPDRGNSPLHF.

A few counts support this clonotype. The chain uses TRBV7-6 and TRBJ2-3; 7 bases line up with TRBD2. This CDR3 comprises 15 residues. Germline V lookup: CDR1 SGHVS, CDR2 FNYEAQ. Trimming took 4 bases from V and 7 from J; bases not matched to a gene: 11. The DNA of the CDR3 is TGTGCCAGCAGCTCATCGGGGAGGGCCGCGCATACGCAGTATTTT. It codes for CASSSSGRAAHTQYF.

This clonotype was counted ten times or more. The V and J genes are TRBV7-8 and TRBJ1-5; D possibly corresponds to TRBD1 (6 bases). There are 14 residues in the CDR3. Germline V CDR1 and CDR2: SGHVS, FQNEAQ. V shed 1 base and J shed 4 bases, with 8 bases lying between them. The CDR3, as DNA: TGTGCCAGCAGCTTAGGAGGGGGGAATCAGCCCCAGCATTTT. The encoded protein is CASSLGGGNQPQHF.

Only a few counts were recorded for this clonotype. V usage is TRBV7-8 and J usage is TRBJ2-3; D ambiguous. CDR1 SGHVS and CDR2 FQNEAQ come from the germline V gene. V lost 2 bases, J lost 6 bases, and 12 bases lay in between. The CDR3 runs 14 residues. This CDR3 is CASSLTASLDTQYF. The DNA for the CDR3 is TGTGCCAGCAGCTTAACGGCGAGTCTGGATACGCAGTATTTT. The full variable domain, completed using reference TRBV7-8 and TRBJ2-3, is GAGVSQSPRYKVAKRGQDVALRCDPISGHVSLFWYQQALGQGPEFLTYFQNEAQLDKSGLPSDRFFAERPEGSVSTLKIQRTQQEDSAVYLCASSLTASLDTQYFGPGTRLTVL.

This clonotype has ten or more counts. V gene TRBV30 combines with J gene TRBJ2-2; 8 positions agree with TRBD1. V lost 5 bases, J lost 3 bases, and 8 bases stayed unmatched. This CDR3 has 15 amino acids. Looked up from germline, CDR1 is GTSNPN and CDR2 is SVGIG (reference sequence). The CDR3 nucleotides read TGTGCCTGGGGCCTTGACAGGGGATACACCGGGGAGCTGTTTTTT. Translated: CAWGLDRGYTGELFF.

This chain's CDR3 is CASSPGQGYSPLHF. The CDR3 DNA reads TGTGCCAGCAGCCCCGGGCAGGGGTACTCACCCCTCCACTTT. V usage is TRBV7-2 and J usage is TRBJ1-6, with D maybe TRBD1 (6 bases). V was cut by 5 bases and J by 10 bases, with 15 bases left in between. The CDR3 covers 14 residues. Germline loops: CDR1 SGHTA, CDR2 FQGNSA.

This clonotype was recorded at least ten times. The chain joins TRBV7-6 to TRBJ2-7; D ambiguous. Germline CDR1 and CDR2: SGHVS and FNYEAQ. This CDR3 contains 14 residues. Trimming took off 2 bases at V and 2 bases at J, with 10 bases between the two ends. CDR3 sequence reads: CASSLSGFTYEQYF. Written as DNA, the CDR3 is TGTGCCAGCAGCTTATCCGGGTTCACCTACGAGCAGTACTTC.

The chain links TRBV12-3 or TRBV12-4 to TRBJ2-1; a possible D gene is TRBD1 (7 bases). CDR3 length: 14 amino acids. V was trimmed by 2 bases and J by 7 bases, leaving 12 bases between them. CDR3 in amino acids: CASSLSRGRNEQFF. CDR3 bases: TGTGCCAGCAGTTTATCCAGGGGGAGGAATGAGCAGTTCTTC.